A single sample is the source of the 20 T cell receptor beta chains below, sequenced in a study of vaccination effects on CD4 cells after COVID-19. Antigens of these TCRs are unknown. Method: immunoSEQ multiplex PCR; TCRdb's copy keeps in-frame clones and lacks some. The table has about 40,000 clones, approximately 70% seen once. At the end of roughly ten days of culture, CD4+ T cells were isolated. Participants completed two doses of the BNT162b2 or mRNA-1273 vaccine. Sequenced here: CD4+ T cells from PBMCs cultured without peptide, sampled after COVID-19 vaccination. These receptors were obtained from a human donor who received a COVID-19 vaccine.

V and J are TRBV6-5 and TRBJ1-5; 7 nucleotides match TRBD1. Germline loops: CDR1 MNHEY, CDR2 SVGAGI. The CDR3 sequence is 14 residues long. V shed 5 bases and J 3 bases; nucleotides not matched to a gene: 4. CDR3 in amino acids: CASSTGQHNQPQHF. In nucleotides, the CDR3 is TGTGCCAGCAGTACGGGACAGCACAATCAGCCCCAGCATTTT.

The chain carries TRBV18 and TRBJ1-1; TRBD1 is a possible D gene (5 bases). The CDR3 covers 13 residues. Germline CDR1 is KGHSH and CDR2 is LQKENI. V was shortened by 6 bases and J by 5 bases, with 13 bases between the two germline ends. The CDR3 is CASSTGAVTEAFF. CDR3 in DNA: TGTGCCAGCTCCACCGGGGCAGTTACTGAAGCTTTCTTT.

The rearrangement uses TRBV9 and TRBJ1-2; D possibly corresponds to TRBD1 (5 bases). The germline V and J ends were trimmed by 0 bases and 4 bases, with 7 bases remaining between them. This CDR3 is 13 amino acids long. CDR1 is SGDLS, CDR2 YYNGEE, per germline. The CDR3 loop reads CASSVGGAYGYTF. In DNA form, the CDR3 reads TGTGCCAGCAGCGTAGGAGGGGCCTATGGCTACACCTTC. The full variable domain, its missing parts supplied by reference TRBV9 and TRBJ1-2, is DSGVTQTPKHLITATGQRVTLRCSPRSGDLSVYWYQQSLDQGLQFLIQYYNGEERAKGNILERFSAQQFPDLHSELNLSSLELGDSALYFCASSVGGAYGYTFGSGTRLTVV.

V is TRBV7-9 and J is TRBJ1-6; the match to TRBD1 covers 10 bases. V shed 8 bases, J shed 10 bases, and the junction held 11 bases outside the gene matches. The CDR3 contains 15 residues. The germline V gene encodes CDR1 SEHNR and CDR2 FQNEAQ (reference sequence). CDR3 in DNA: TGTGCCAGCGTCAAGGGGACAGGGGCCGCCTCACCCCTCCACTTT. Amino acid sequence: CASVKGTGAASPLHF.

This rearrangement joins TRBV6-5 to TRBJ1-5; 7 bases agree with TRBD1. The CDR3 spans 15 residues. Germline CDR1 is MNHEY and CDR2 is SVGAGI. Losses at the gene ends were 7 bases for V and 5 bases for J; bases not matched to a gene: 11. The CDR3 region is CASIEWTGLDQPQHF. In DNA form, the CDR3 reads TGTGCCAGCATCGAATGGACAGGTCTGGATCAGCCCCAGCATTTT.

This CDR3 reads CASSLGSSYEQYF. The CDR3 bases are TGTGCCAGCAGTTTAGGAAGCTCCTACGAGCAGTACTTC. V gene TRBV28 combines with J gene TRBJ2-7; no clear D. CDR3 length equals 13 residues. V gave up 2 bases and J gave up 0 bases, with 5 bases separating them. Germline V lookup: CDR1 MDHEN, CDR2 SYDVKM.

The chain carries TRBV7-2 and TRBJ2-7; possible D gene TRBD2, 5 bases. This CDR3 is built from 12 residues. Trimming stripped 5 bases from V and 2 bases from J, with 7 bases between. Germline values: CDR1 SGHTA, CDR2 FQGNSA. CDR3 in DNA: TGTGCCAGCAGCCGGGGTGCCTACGAGCAGTACTTC. Translation gives CASSRGAYEQYF.

The chain carries TRBV7-9 and TRBJ2-3, with unresolved D. The V and J ends lost 4 bases and 2 bases respectively, with 16 bases between them. Germline-derived CDR1 and CDR2 are SEHNR and FQNEAQ (reference sequence). This CDR3 comprises 16 residues. For the CDR3, the DNA is TGTGCCAGCAGCTCCTGGACGGATTTCTTCACAGATACGCAGTATTTT. It codes for CASSSWTDFFTDTQYF.

The chain employs TRBV5-1 and TRBJ2-2; D not resolved. CDR3 length equals 15 residues. The V gene lost 0 bases and the J gene lost 6 bases, with 12 bases spanning the gap. Germline V gene lookup returns CDR1 SGHRS and CDR2 YFSETQ. CDR3 bases: TGCGCCAGCAGCTTGGCGGGTCAAAGTCCCGGGGAGCTGTTTTTT. Protein: CASSLAGQSPGELFF.

This clone is categorized as medium-sized (0.01 to 0.1%). J is TRBJ1-2 and V is TRBV4-2; D uncertain. This CDR3 region has 11 residues. The V gene lost 0 bases and the J gene lost 8 bases, with 4 bases spanning the gap. The germline gives CDR1 LGHNA, CDR2 YNFKEQ. CDR3 protein: CASSQDGGYTF. The CDR3 DNA is TGTGCCAGCAGCCAAGACGGGGGCTACACCTTC.

This clone appeared once. The J gene is TRBJ2-7, the V gene TRBV27; D is perhaps TRBD2 (7 bases). Trimming removed 2 bases at V and 3 bases at J, with 17 bases between. Germline-derived CDR1 and CDR2 are MNHEY and SMNVEV (reference sequence). The CDR3 is made up of 16 amino acids. DNA for the CDR3: TGTGCCAGCAGTTTAAGGGGGGGGCTAGACTACTACGAGCAGTACTTC. It is translated as CASSLRGGLDYYEQYF.

This chain joins TRBV10-1 and TRBJ2-3; D might be TRBD1 (6 bases). The V and J ends lost 4 bases and 4 bases respectively, with 15 bases between them. The CDR3 is 15 amino acids. Germline V gene lookup returns CDR1 WNHNN and CDR2 SYGVQD (reference sequence). CDR3 protein: CASSGRGPAADTQYF. DNA for the CDR3: TGCGCCAGCAGTGGCAGGGGCCCAGCGGCAGATACGCAGTATTTT.

A few counts support this clone. The CDR3 loop is CASSFGTKETQYF. The DNA for the CDR3 is TGTGCCAGCAGTTTCGGGACAAAAGAGACCCAGTACTTC. The chain combines TRBV12-3 or TRBV12-4 with TRBJ2-5; D might be TRBD1 (6 bases). There are 13 residues in the CDR3. Trimming took off 3 bases at V and 3 bases at J, with 8 bases between the two ends.

V and J are TRBV12-3 or TRBV12-4 and TRBJ1-4; D remains ambiguous. The germline V and J ends were trimmed by 0 bases and 8 bases, with 7 bases remaining between them. The CDR3 consists of 13 residues. This chain's CDR3 is CASSLARPEKLFF. The DNA for the CDR3 is TGTGCCAGCAGTTTAGCCCGGCCAGAAAAACTGTTTTTT.

The genes are TRBV14 and TRBJ2-5; no reliable D call. CDR1 is SGHDN, CDR2 FVKESK, per germline. V was trimmed by 4 bases and J by 5 bases, leaving 17 bases between them. CDR3 length: 15 amino acids. CDR3 residues: CASSPIPERRETQYF. DNA for the CDR3: TGTGCCAGCAGCCCTATTCCGGAGCGCAGGGAGACCCAGTACTTC.

This clone has more than one count but fewer than ten. The rearrangement links TRBV2 to TRBJ1-2; no clear D gene. V was trimmed by 3 bases and J by 2 bases, leaving 7 bases between them. The CDR3 loop spans 13 amino acids. Germline loops: CDR1 SNHLY, CDR2 FYNNEI. CDR3 in amino acids: CASSDDGNYGYTF. In nucleotides, the CDR3 is TGTGCCAGCAGTGACGACGGAAACTATGGCTACACCTTC. The full variable domain, completed using reference TRBV2 and TRBJ1-2, is EPEVTQTPSHQVTQMGQEVILRCVPISNHLYFYWYRQILGQKVEFLVSFYNNEISEKSEIFDDQFSVERPDGSNFTLKIRSTKLEDSAMYFCASSDDGNYGYTFGSGTRLTVV.

This clone was seen once. The chain recombines TRBV4-1 with TRBJ2-5; no clear D. The CDR3 has 13 residues. V was pared by 1 base and J by 4 bases, with 7 bases between. Germline lookup yields CDR1 MGHRA and CDR2 YSYEKL. The CDR3 region is CASSQVVAETQYF. The CDR3 bases are TGCGCCAGCAGCCAAGTCGTTGCAGAGACCCAGTACTTC.

This chain links TRBV28 with TRBJ1-6, with no clear D. This CDR3 is built from 13 residues. Germline loops: CDR1 MDHEN, CDR2 SYDVKM. The ends were cut back, 4 bases at V and 5 bases at J, with 6 bases in the middle. DNA of the CDR3: TGTGCCAGCAGTTCCCAAAATAATTCACCCCTCCACTTT. It specifies CASSSQNNSPLHF.

The rearrangement links TRBV7-9 to TRBJ2-7, with 8 bases that match TRBD2. Germline trimming cut 2 bases from V and 3 bases from J; bases unmatched to any gene: 12. Germline lookup yields CDR1 SEHNR and CDR2 FQNEAQ (reference sequence). This CDR3 is built from 17 residues. CDR3 in amino acids: CASSLPSPGGALYEQYF. CDR3 DNA: TGTGCCAGCAGCTTACCCTCTCCGGGGGGGGCGCTCTACGAGCAGTACTTC.

This rearrangement joins TRBV18 to TRBJ2-3; D might be TRBD2 (6 bases). CDR1 KGHSH and CDR2 LQKENI come from the germline V gene. Trimming removed 3 bases from V and 7 bases from J, with 14 bases in between. This CDR3 region has 14 residues. The CDR3 coding sequence is TGTGCCAGCTCACCCGCCATTAGCGGTAATACGCAGTATTTT. Its translation is CASSPAISGNTQYF.